A selection of T cell receptor beta chains follows, all from one sample in a study of post-analysis software for immune sequencing data. TCRdb processed the PCR reads anew with MiXCR; each CDR3 protein has one entry. The sample holds fewer than 850,000 distinct CDR3 sequences, 35% to 55% seen once. The sample comprised blood. All receptors come from a girl aged 10 to 17 with multiple sclerosis. CDR3s leave out the opening cysteine and the closing phenylalanine or tryptophan.

TRBV28	ASSLSSSPLH
TRBV28	ASSQPRTSGSRTQY
TRBV20-1	SATGRLYTDTQY
TRBV6-1	ASSRLAEHPYEQY
TRBV4-2	ASSHRDRVVDEQF
TRBV5-6	ASSFQESNYGYT
TRBV15	ATSNYTGAHYGYT
TRBV5-1	ASSHDRGYSGANVLT
TRBV5-6	ASSCGGRAYEQY
TRBV4-1	ASSQGGLGPYEQY
TRBV29-1	SVEGGQGAINRYGYT
TRBV29-1	SVQVFKNIQY
TRBV12-3/TRBV12-4	ASSLMPGNQPQH
TRBV2	ASKRTGGENTGELF
TRBV10-3	AISGTGGQETQY
TRBV29-1	SNRDSEVEAF